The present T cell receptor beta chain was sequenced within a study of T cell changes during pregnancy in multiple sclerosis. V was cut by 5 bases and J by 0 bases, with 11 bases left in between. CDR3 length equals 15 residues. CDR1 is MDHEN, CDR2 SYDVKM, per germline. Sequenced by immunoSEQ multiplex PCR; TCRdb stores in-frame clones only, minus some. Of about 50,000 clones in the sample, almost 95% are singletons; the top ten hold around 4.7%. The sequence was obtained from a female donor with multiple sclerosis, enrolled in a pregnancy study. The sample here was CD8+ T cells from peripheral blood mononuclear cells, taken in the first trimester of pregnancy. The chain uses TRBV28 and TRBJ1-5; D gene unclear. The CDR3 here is CASSPTSYSNQPQHF. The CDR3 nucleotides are TGTGCCAGCAGTCCTACTAGTTATAGCAATCAGCCCCAGCATTTT.